Sequencing of this TCR beta chain was carried out in a study of T cell responses to AZD1222 COVID-19 vaccine (dated by TCRdb to the early 2020s). With regard to the full study: A total of 240 or so trial participants underwent TCR sequencing, of whom 200 to 220 had received two doses of AZD1222 and roughly 26 had received two doses of the MenACWY control vaccine. Trial participants were enrolled by age into 18-55, 56-69 and 70-plus year subgroups, with approximately 150, 30 and 60 TCR-sequenced participants respectively. Findings and caveats that apply to the study as a whole: Reportedly, close to half of the unique spike-specific TCRs recognized epitopes lying outside the regions that are mutated in the B.1.351 and B.1.1.7 variants. The 56-69-year group was small, and its depth increase did not reach significance, likely because of low power. A significant rise in spike-specific TCR breadth and depth was observed after two AZD1222 doses relative to day 0 and relative to MenACWY recipients. Most participants were white British and females outnumbered males, and the authors suggested that clonal diversity may have been underestimated. Because no day 14 peak-response samples were available, the repertoires could be characterized only after the peak T cell response. CD4 TCRs associated with the vaccine covered the entire spike protein, and the dominant responses were in regions 160-218 and 743-854. Only a handful of AZD1222 recipients were SARS-CoV-2 seropositive at baseline, limiting conclusions about previously exposed vaccinees.

Trimmed from V: 5 bases; trimmed from J: 5 bases; junction bases lacking a gene match: 6. The CDR3 has 14 amino acids, counting the end cysteine and phenylalanine. The read is trimmed to its CDR3 DNA, 42 bases read in frame from base 1. CDR1 SEHNR and CDR2 FQNEAQ are derived from the germline V gene (reference sequence). According to the study, the label for this sample's time point signals: baseline before first vaccination. The treatment or condition label of this sample denotes: meningococcal conjugate vaccine given as trial control. Vaccinee samples came from UK trials COV001 and COV002, including a single-blind randomized controlled phase 2/3 trial of AZD1222 (ChAdOx1 nCoV-19) in healthy adults. Trial participant PBMC samples were collected at day 0 and day 28 after the second dose for TCRbeta chain sequencing. The CDR3 regions of human TCRbeta chains were analyzed by immunosequencing. On the authors' methods: TCRs in the repertoires were compared against a reference library of SARS-CoV-2-specific TCRs that had been generated with the MIRA antigen-specificity platform. Breadth was defined as the fraction of unique TCRs that were SARS-CoV-2-associated, and depth was defined as the fraction of total T cells that were SARS-CoV-2-associated. Using the MIRA data, each spike-specific TCR was assigned both to the spike region to which the TCR was reactive and to a CD4 or CD8 class. Log10-transformed breadth and depth values were compared by one-way ANOVA with Sidak's multiple comparisons tests. Held by TCRdb, this immuneACCESS table contains in-frame sequences only and omits some clones. Under half of the omission traces to an unresolved V gene where checked; the cause of the rest is unknown. Clonal size and the V and J genes are those of that table, whereas D and trimming came from the DNA. The sample records about 83,000 clones, 88% of which are singletons. Jointly, the top ten make up 4.7% of the sample.

Note on this clone: Which antigen it targets is not known. No base qualities exist here, and no much larger clone lies one base off it.

This specimen was peripheral blood, taken on day 0 of MenACWY control vaccination. The chain employs TRBV7-9 and TRBJ2-3, and TRBD2 matches 8 of the central bases. The sequence was obtained from an adult in good health. The bases are TGTGCCAGCAGCCCGAGCGGGAGAGGAGATACGCAGTATTTT. It codes for CASSPSGRGDTQYF.